The sequence of this T cell receptor beta chain was determined in a study of blood T cell repertoires in COVID-19. V was clipped by 11 bases and J by 3 bases, with 16 bases between them. The CDR3 sequence is 13 residues long. The table came from immunoSEQ multiplex PCR; TCRdb's copy has only in-frame clones and leaves some out. The sample yields 250,000 to 350,000 clones, approximately 84% seen once. This sequence was found in a human donor with COVID-19, enrolled during active disease. The donor label of this sample is uncertain. The chain couples TRBV12-3 or TRBV12-4 to TRBJ1-1; D might be TRBD1 (5 bases). What was sequenced was peripheral blood. CDR3 sequence reads: CAVYRGWHTEAFF. DNA of the CDR3: TGTGCCGTGTATCGGGGGTGGCACACTGAAGCTTTCTTT.